This TCR beta chain was recovered during a study of control samples from healthy donors and cancer patients. Method: immunoSEQ multiplex PCR; TCRdb's copy keeps in-frame clones and lacks some. This sample yields some 120,000 clones, of which 91% are seen a single time; around 8.1% belongs to the top ten. The length of the CDR3 is 12 residues. The germline V and J ends were trimmed by 2 bases and 5 bases, with 6 bases remaining between them. Germline lookup yields CDR1 SNHLY and CDR2 FYNNEI. The sequence derives from a man younger than 30 in good health. The sequenced sample was blood. The rearrangement joins TRBV2 to TRBJ2-5; tentatively, D is TRBD1 or TRBD2 (5 bases each). In nucleotides, the CDR3 is TGTGCCAGCAGTGAACGGGACGAGACCCAGTACTTC. This codes for CASSERDETQYF.